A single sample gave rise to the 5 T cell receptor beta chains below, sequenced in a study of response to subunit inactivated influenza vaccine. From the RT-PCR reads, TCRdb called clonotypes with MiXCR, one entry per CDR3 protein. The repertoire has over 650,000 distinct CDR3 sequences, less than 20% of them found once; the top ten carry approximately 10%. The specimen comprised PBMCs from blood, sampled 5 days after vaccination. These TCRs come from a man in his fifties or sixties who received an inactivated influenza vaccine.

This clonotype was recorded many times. The CDR3 here is CASSQAMGQGGSYEQYF. The CDR3 DNA sequence: TGCGCCAGCAGCCAAGCTATGGGACAAGGGGGATCCTACGAGCAGTACTTC. This sequence joins TRBV4-3 and TRBJ2-7, with D maybe TRBD1 (6 bases). V was clipped by 1 base and J by 1 base, with 17 bases between them. CDR3 length: 17 residues. CDR1 and CDR2 from the germline V gene are LGHNA and YSLEER.

The CDR3 is CASSPRIRAGGLHNEQFF. The CDR3 bases are TGTGCCAGCAGCCCACGGATCCGAGCGGGAGGGCTCCACAATGAGCAGTTCTTC. The chain links TRBV11-1 to TRBJ2-1; 10 nucleotides align to TRBD2. CDR3 length equals 18 residues. Unmatched junction bases numbered 15, after V lost 5 bases and J lost 5 bases. CDR1 is SGHAT and CDR2 is FQDESV in the germline V gene (reference sequence).

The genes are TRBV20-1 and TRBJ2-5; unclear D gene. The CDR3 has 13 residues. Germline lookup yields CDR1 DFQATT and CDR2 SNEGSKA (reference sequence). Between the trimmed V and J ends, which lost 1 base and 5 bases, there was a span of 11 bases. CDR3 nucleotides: TGCAGTGCTAGAGTATCCGGGCACGAGACCCAGTACTTC. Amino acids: CSARVSGHETQYF.

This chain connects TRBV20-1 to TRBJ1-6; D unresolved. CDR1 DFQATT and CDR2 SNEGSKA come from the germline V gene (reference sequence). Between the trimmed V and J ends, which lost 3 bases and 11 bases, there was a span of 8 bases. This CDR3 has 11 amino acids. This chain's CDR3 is CSARGGTPLHF. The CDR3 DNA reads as TGCAGTGCTAGGGGAGGAACACCCCTCCACTTT.

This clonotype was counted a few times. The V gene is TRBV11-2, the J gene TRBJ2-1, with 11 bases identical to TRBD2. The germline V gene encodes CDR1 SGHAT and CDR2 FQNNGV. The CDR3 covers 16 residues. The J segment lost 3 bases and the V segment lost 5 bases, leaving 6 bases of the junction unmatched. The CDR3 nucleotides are TGTGCCAGCAGCCTACTTAGCGGGAGGGGCTACAATGAGCAGTTCTTC. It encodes CASSLLSGRGYNEQFF.